This is a list of T cell receptor beta chains from one sample in a study of blood T cell repertoires in COVID-19. The method was immunoSEQ multiplex PCR; TCRdb's version includes in-frame clones alone and lacks a portion of them. The table lists around 400,000 clones, more than 75% of them singletons, with 2% to 2.5% in the top ten. Specimen: peripheral blood. All receptors come from a woman in her fifties or sixties with COVID-19, enrolled during active disease. The CDR3 runs from the conserved cysteine through the conserved F or W. A D gene is named only where the DNA matches it firmly. Size is stated for part of the rows, as once, few or many counts, or as a class when the clone is expanded.

CDR3aa,CDR3nt,j_gene,v_gene,d_gene,abundance
CASSLGLNTGELFF,TGTGCCAGCAGCCTTGGACTAAACACCGGGGAGCTGTTTTTT,TRBJ2-2,TRBV7-2,NA,NA
CASSNAGQGYEQYF,TGTGCCAGTAGTAATGCGGGACAGGGCTACGAGCAGTACTTC,TRBJ2-7,TRBV19,TRBD1,NA
CASSKSGGADTQYF,TGTGCCAGCAGTAAGAGCGGGGGGGCGGATACGCAGTATTTT,TRBJ2-3,TRBV6-2/TRBV6-3,TRBD2,NA
CASSRETGNYNEQFF,TGTGCCAGCAGCCGAGAGACAGGGAACTACAATGAGCAGTTCTTC,TRBJ2-1,TRBV6-4,TRBD1,NA
CASSVGLAVGETQYF,TGTGCCAGCAGCGTAGGTCTAGCGGTAGGGGAGACCCAGTACTTC,TRBJ2-5,TRBV9,TRBD2,NA
CAIRGLGYGYTF,TGTGCCATCAGGGGACTGGGATATGGCTACACCTTC,TRBJ1-2,TRBV10-3,NA,NA
CASSLGQGADEQYF,TGTGCCAGCAGTTTAGGGCAGGGGGCGGACGAGCAGTACTTC,TRBJ2-7,TRBV28,TRBD1,NA
CASSPQLYGYTF,TGTGCCAGCAGCCCACAGTTATATGGCTACACCTTC,TRBJ1-2,TRBV11-2,NA,few
CASSRSQGNTIYF,TGTGCCAGCAGCCGTTCCCAGGGAAACACCATATATTTT,TRBJ1-3,TRBV7-2,NA,many
CASSLWGGAPNYGYTF,TGTGCCAGCAGTTTATGGGGGGGCGCCCCAAACTATGGCTACACCTTC,TRBJ1-2,TRBV27,NA,few
CASSRIGEFNYGYTF,TGTGCCAGTAGTAGGATCGGGGAGTTCAACTATGGCTACACCTTC,TRBJ1-2,TRBV19,NA,NA
CASSPLGLAEEQFF,TGCGCCAGCAGCCCCCTGGGGCTAGCGGAGGAGCAGTTCTTC,TRBJ2-1,TRBV5-1,TRBD2,NA
CASSLGASGVGYEQYF,TGTGCCAGCAGCTTAGGTGCGTCGGGGGTTGGCTACGAGCAGTACTTC,TRBJ2-7,TRBV11-2,NA,NA
CASSSVAQSGGANVLTF,TGTGCCAGCAGCTCCGTCGCCCAGTCGGGTGGGGCCAACGTCCTGACTTTC,TRBJ2-6,TRBV7-6,NA,NA
CASSLGGGSYEQYF,TGCGCCAGCAGCTTGGGCGGGGGATCCTACGAGCAGTACTTC,TRBJ2-7,TRBV5-1,TRBD2,NA
CASTPPQGGKNIQYF,TGTGCCAGCACCCCCCCTCAGGGTGGAAAAAACATTCAGTACTTC,TRBJ2-4,TRBV28,NA,NA
CASSLSSGDWETQYF,TGTGCCAGCAGCCTATCTAGCGGGGACTGGGAGACCCAGTACTTC,TRBJ2-5,TRBV7-2,TRBD2,NA
CASSSLGGVGTDTQYF,TGTGCCAGCAGCTCACTAGGCGGGGTTGGCACAGATACGCAGTATTTT,TRBJ2-3,TRBV7-7,NA,NA
CASSTAGGSMTDTQYF,TGTGCCAGCAGTACCGCGGGGGGTTCCATGACAGATACGCAGTATTTT,TRBJ2-3,TRBV27,TRBD2,few
CASGPGTESSYEQYF,TGTGCCAGCGGCCCCGGGACAGAAAGCTCCTACGAGCAGTACTTC,TRBJ2-7,TRBV28,TRBD1,NA
CASILSGANTEAFF,TGCGCCAGCATTTTGTCGGGAGCAAACACTGAAGCTTTCTTT,TRBJ1-1,TRBV10-2,NA,NA
CASRWTGSNEKLFF,TGTGCCAGCCGATGGACAGGCTCTAATGAAAAACTGTTTTTT,TRBJ1-4,TRBV6-4,TRBD1,NA
CASSIGQGYEQYF,TGTGCCAGTAGTATAGGGCAGGGGTACGAGCAGTACTTC,TRBJ2-7,TRBV19,NA,NA
CASSLGTAINYGYTF,TGTGCCAGCAGCTTAGGGACAGCAATTAACTATGGCTACACCTTC,TRBJ1-2,TRBV7-9,NA,NA
CASSRIQGGTGNTIYF,TGTGCCAGCAGTCGTATACAGGGTGGGACTGGAAACACCATATATTTT,TRBJ1-3,TRBV28,NA,NA
CASSLIERTGMQYF,TGTGCCAGCAGCTTAATAGAGAGGACTGGGATGCAGTACTTC,TRBJ2-7,TRBV7-8,NA,NA
CASSYSIWGGQETQYF,TGTGCCAGCAGTTACTCGATTTGGGGGGGCCAAGAGACCCAGTACTTC,TRBJ2-5,TRBV6-5,TRBD2,NA
CASSNDGEREKLFF,TGTGCCAGCTCGAACGACGGGGAGAGGGAAAAACTGTTTTTT,TRBJ1-4,TRBV18,NA,NA
CASSSRQGDSYEQYF,TGCGCCAGCAGCTCCAGACAGGGGGACTCCTACGAGCAGTACTTC,TRBJ2-7,TRBV5-1,TRBD1,NA
CAWRARPPDNSPLHF,TGTGCCTGGAGGGCTAGGCCTCCTGATAATTCACCCCTCCACTTT,TRBJ1-6,TRBV30,NA,NA
CASSVTGQGAPGANVLTF,TGTGCCAGTAGTGTCACGGGACAGGGGGCGCCGGGGGCCAACGTCCTGACTTTC,TRBJ2-6,TRBV19,TRBD1,NA
CASSSGTSGGRDTQYF,TGTGCCAGCAGCTCCGGGACTAGCGGGGGGAGAGATACGCAGTATTTT,TRBJ2-3,TRBV7-3,TRBD2,NA
CASSTYSGDRRTDTQYF,TGTGCCAGCAGTACATATTCCGGGGACAGGCGCACAGATACGCAGTATTTT,TRBJ2-3,TRBV27,TRBD1,once
CASSSTGANQPQHF,TGTGCCAGCAGTTCCACAGGGGCCAATCAGCCCCAGCATTTT,TRBJ1-5,TRBV28,TRBD1,few
CASSLRGVYEQYF,TGTGCCAGCAGTTTGCGGGGAGTCTACGAGCAGTACTTC,TRBJ2-7,TRBV28,NA,NA